The 14 T cell receptor beta chains listed next were all sequenced from one sample in a study of cytomegalovirus exposure and HLA in healthy donors. Primers for the PCR totalled 60 Vbeta and 13 Jbeta. Clones were sequenced by immunoSEQ multiplex PCR, and TCRdb holds only the in-frame ones, with some missing. The table has around 200,000 clones, 79% seen once; the top ten hold around 1.7%. The sample taken for sequencing was PBMCs. The receptor set was obtained from a man in his fifties in good health and CMV-seronegative.

The rearrangement uses TRBV30 and TRBJ2-5, with D maybe TRBD2 (5 bases). Germline V CDR1 and CDR2: GTSNPN, SVGIG (reference sequence). The CDR3 is 14 residues long. V was cut by 4 bases and J by 3 bases, with 15 bases left in between. The CDR3: CAWTGPGIKETQYF. The DNA for the CDR3 is TGTGCCTGGACCGGGCCGGGGATAAAAGAGACCCAGTACTTC.

The rearrangement uses TRBV6-4 and TRBJ1-2, with 7 bases aligning to TRBD1. The CDR3 sequence is 17 residues long. Germline CDR1 and CDR2: MRHNA and SNTAGT. V was clipped by 0 bases and J by 3 bases; unmatched bases: 10. CDR3 protein: CASSDSERQGHYYGYTF. CDR3 coding DNA: TGTGCCAGCAGTGACTCTGAGAGACAGGGCCATTACTATGGCTACACCTTC.

The V and J genes are TRBV18 and TRBJ2-7, with 10 bases identical to TRBD1. CDR3 length: 14 amino acids. The trim removed 3 bases at V and 3 bases at J, leaving 2 bases unmatched. Germline values: CDR1 KGHSH, CDR2 LQKENI. The CDR3 DNA is TGTGCCAGCTCACCGGGGACAGGGGACTACGAGCAGTACTTC. This codes for CASSPGTGDYEQYF.

This sequence joins TRBV6-6 and TRBJ2-1; 7 bases align to TRBD1. The germline V gene has CDR1 MNHNY and CDR2 SVGAGI (reference sequence). The CDR3 runs 15 residues. V was clipped by 6 bases and J by 0 bases; unmatched bases: 5. The CDR3: CASRPRGSSYNEQFF. CDR3 nucleotide sequence: TGTGCCAGCAGGCCCAGGGGGAGCTCCTACAATGAGCAGTTCTTC.

V and J are TRBV13 and TRBJ1-5; D is possibly TRBD1 (5 bases). The V gene's germline CDR1 is PRHDT and CDR2 FYEKMQ (reference sequence). CDR3 size: 14 residues. V was clipped by 0 bases and J by 4 bases, with 7 bases between them. The CDR3 DNA follows: TGTGCCAGCAGCTTAGGAGGACAAAATCAGCCCCAGCATTTT. It codes for CASSLGGQNQPQHF.

The chain combines TRBV25-1 with TRBJ2-3; 9 nucleotides align to TRBD2. The CDR3 is 16 amino acids. The V gene end was trimmed by 1 base and the J gene end by 2 bases; junction bases not matched to a gene: 4. Per the germline V gene, CDR1 is MGHDK and CDR2 is SYGVNS. This CDR3 reads CASSEFAGGNTDTQYF. CDR3 nucleotides: TGTGCCAGCAGTGAATTTGCGGGAGGGAACACAGATACGCAGTATTTT.

V is TRBV28 and J is TRBJ2-5; 7 bases align to TRBD1. V lost 8 bases to trimming and J lost 1 base; unmatched junction nucleotides: 10. This CDR3 comprises 15 residues. Germline V gene sequence: CDR1 MDHEN, CDR2 SYDVKM. The CDR3, as DNA: TGTGCCAGCGAAGGGGGCGCCCGGGCCCAAGAGACCCAGTACTTC. It is translated as CASEGGARAQETQYF. Combining the CDR3 with reference TRBV28 and TRBJ2-5 gives the whole variable domain DVKVTQSSRYLVKRTGEKVFLECVQDMDHENMFWYRQDPGLGLRLIYFSYDVKMKEKGDIPEGYSVSREKKERFSLILESASTNQTSMYLCASEGGARAQETQYFGPGTRLLVL.

This chain links TRBV28 with TRBJ2-1, with 9 bases that match TRBD2. The J segment lost 8 bases and the V segment lost 2 bases, leaving 4 bases of the junction unmatched. The CDR3 length is 14 residues. Per the germline V gene, CDR1 is MDHEN and CDR2 is SYDVKM. CDR3 bases: TGTGCCAGCAGTTTAAGTGGGACTAGCCATGAGCAGTTCTTC. Encoded protein: CASSLSGTSHEQFF. The variable domain in full, completed from reference TRBV28 and TRBJ2-1, reads DVKVTQSSRYLVKRTGEKVFLECVQDMDHENMFWYRQDPGLGLRLIYFSYDVKMKEKGDIPEGYSVSREKKERFSLILESASTNQTSMYLCASSLSGTSHEQFFGPGTRLTVL.

As concerns this clone: This specimen includes other DNA sequences encoding the same CDR3. The V call is TRBV5-1, the J call TRBJ2-1; TRBD2 might be the D (5 bases). The length of the CDR3 is 15 residues. The V gene lost 3 bases and the J gene lost 0 bases, with 10 bases spanning the gap. CDR1 and CDR2 from the germline V gene are SGHRS and YFSETQ. CDR3 region: CASSSSGSSYNEQFF. Written as DNA, the CDR3 is TGCGCCAGCAGCTCCAGCGGAAGCTCCTACAATGAGCAGTTCTTC.

This chain connects TRBV27 to TRBJ2-7; D may be TRBD2 (5 bases). The V end was cut by 6 bases, the J end by 3 bases, with 18 bases between. Germline CDR1 reads MNHEY; CDR2 reads SMNVEV (reference sequence). The CDR3 has 15 amino acids. The CDR3 loop reads CASRASRGVHYEQYF. Written as DNA, the CDR3 is TGTGCCAGCAGGGCTAGCCGGGGAGTGCACTACGAGCAGTACTTC.

This chain joins TRBV6-5 and TRBJ2-5; D ambiguous. Germline-derived CDR1 and CDR2 are MNHEY and SVGAGI. The CDR3 covers 14 residues. Between the trimmed V and J ends, which lost 7 bases and 2 bases, there was a span of 14 bases. The CDR3: CASMGSWSQETQYF. As DNA, the CDR3 is TGTGCCAGCATGGGTAGCTGGAGTCAAGAGACCCAGTACTTC.

This sequence joins TRBV6-5 and TRBJ2-1; 9 positions match TRBD2. Germline-derived CDR1 and CDR2 are MNHEY and SVGAGI. J lost 9 bases, V lost 6 bases, and 6 bases had no gene match. This CDR3 contains 13 residues. CDR3 loop: CASRQYSGSEQFF. The DNA of the CDR3 is TGTGCCAGCAGGCAATATAGCGGGAGTGAGCAGTTCTTC.

This rearrangement joins TRBV19 to TRBJ2-7, with D possibly matching TRBD1 (6 bases). CDR3 size: 14 residues. CDR1 and CDR2 (germline): LNHDA, SQIVND (reference sequence). Trimming shortened V by 9 bases and J by 6 bases, and 21 bases separated the two germline ends. DNA of the CDR3: TGTGCCAGCTCCCTAAAAGGGACACGAGGCGAGCAGTACTTC. It yields the protein CASSLKGTRGEQYF.

This chain connects TRBV28 to TRBJ2-1; TRBD1 is a possible D gene (6 bases). Per germline, CDR1 MDHEN and CDR2 SYDVKM. The CDR3 totals 15 residues. Trimming left V 6 bases short and J 0 bases short, with 12 bases between. The CDR3 DNA reads as TGTGCCAGCAGCTCCTCAGGGGCCTCCTACAATGAGCAGTTCTTC. Its protein product is CASSSSGASYNEQFF.